The rows below give T cell receptor beta chains drawn from one sample of a study of control samples from healthy donors and cancer patients. This table comes from immunoSEQ multiplex PCR, and its TCRdb copy is limited to in-frame clones, with some not included. The data show approximately 68,000 clones, approximately 86% seen once. Material for sequencing was blood. All receptors come from a man aged 55 to 70 in good health. Both conserved end residues are part of each CDR3. The D gene is left open where the match is weak. Clone size is shown for a subset of rows, as once, few, many or a class of expanded clone.

CASTLGISYEQYF	TGTGCCAGCACACTCGGGATTTCCTACGAGCAGTACTTC	-	-	TRBV28	TRBJ2-7
CSVSSQGNTGELFF	TGCAGCGTTTCATCCCAGGGGAACACCGGGGAGCTGTTTTTT	-	-	TRBV29-1	TRBJ2-2
CASSLDQLYETQYF	TGTGCCAGCAGCTTAGATCAGCTTTACGAGACCCAGTACTTC	-	-	TRBV11-2	TRBJ2-5
CASSLVAGGPYNEQFF	TGTGCCAGCAGCTTAGTGGCGGGAGGTCCATACAATGAGCAGTTCTTC	-	TRBD2	TRBV11-1	TRBJ2-1
CASSPRGTVGGELFF	TGTGCCAGCAGCCCACGCGGTACGGTGGGCGGGGAGCTGTTTTTT	-	-	TRBV7-3	TRBJ2-2
CASTQSGWTEAFF	TGTGCCAGCACTCAATCGGGGTGGACTGAAGCTTTCTTT	-	-	TRBV28	TRBJ1-1
CASSEALLGRNNQPQHF	TGTGCCAGCAGTGAAGCGCTTCTTGGGCGGAATAATCAGCCCCAGCATTTT	-	-	TRBV6-1	TRBJ1-5
CASSRGGGYGYTF	TGTGCCAGCAGCCGGGGAGGCGGCTATGGCTACACCTTC	-	-	TRBV7-2	TRBJ1-2
CASSQDEREGYNEQFF	TGCGCCAGCAGCCAAGACGAGCGGGAGGGATACAATGAGCAGTTCTTC	-	TRBD2	TRBV4-3	TRBJ2-1
CSASEGDVYEQYF	TGCAGTGCTAGTGAGGGCGACGTCTACGAGCAGTACTTC	-	-	TRBV20-1	TRBJ2-7
CASRQTFGELFF	TGTGCCAGCAGGCAGACCTTCGGGGAGCTGTTTTTT	few	-	TRBV6-5	TRBJ2-2
CASSQDLTSVNEQFF	TGCGCCAGCAGCCAAGACCTCACTAGCGTCAATGAGCAGTTCTTC	-	TRBD2	TRBV4-3	TRBJ2-1
CASSLEPSLQYF	TGTGCCAGCAGCTTAGAACCTAGCTTGCAGTACTTC	-	-	TRBV7-3	TRBJ2-7
CATSRSSGISDEQYF	TGTGCCACCAGCAGATCTAGCGGGATTTCCGACGAGCAGTACTTC	few	TRBD2	TRBV15	TRBJ2-7
CAWWGRDRVGYGYTF	TGTGCCTGGTGGGGGAGGGACAGGGTGGGCTATGGCTACACCTTC	-	TRBD1	TRBV30	TRBJ1-2
CATSRDRSRREQFF	TGTGCCACCAGCAGAGATCGGTCAAGGAGGGAGCAGTTCTTC	-	-	TRBV15	TRBJ2-1
CASKAGNTGELFF	TGTGCCAGCAAGGCGGGCAACACCGGGGAGCTGTTTTTT	once	-	TRBV6-4	TRBJ2-2
CASSQDRLAGGTVANEQFF	TGCGCCAGCAGCCAAGATCGACTAGCGGGAGGAACCGTGGCCAATGAGCAGTTCTTC	-	TRBD2	TRBV4-1	TRBJ2-1
CASSQEGTGGYEQYF	TGTGCCAGCAGCCAAGAAGGGACAGGGGGCTACGAGCAGTACTTC	once	TRBD1	TRBV4-2	TRBJ2-7
CAWANRDEQYF	TGTGCCTGGGCCAACAGGGACGAGCAGTACTTC	once	-	TRBV30	TRBJ2-7
CASSELGHRENEKLFF	TGCGCCAGCAGTGAGTTGGGGCACAGGGAAAATGAAAAACTGTTTTTT	-	-	TRBV10-2	TRBJ1-4
CASSQEPGLAGGKYNEQFF	TGCGCCAGCAGCCAAGAACCTGGACTAGCGGGAGGAAAATACAATGAGCAGTTCTTC	-	TRBD2	TRBV4-3	TRBJ2-1
CASILSGYGTEAFF	TGTGCCAGCATCTTGTCGGGGTATGGCACTGAAGCTTTCTTT	-	-	TRBV6-5	TRBJ1-1
CASSLTGPPPYNEQFF	TGTGCCAGTAGCCTCACCGGGCCACCCCCCTACAATGAGCAGTTCTTC	few	-	TRBV19	TRBJ2-1
CASSLGLANEQFF	TGTGCCAGCAGCCTGGGACTAGCGAATGAGCAGTTCTTC	-	TRBD2	TRBV3-1/TRBV3-2	TRBJ2-1
CASSPQKIPLRQSEAFF	TGTGCCAGCTCACCACAGAAGATTCCCTTGAGGCAGTCTGAAGCTTTCTTT	-	-	TRBV18	TRBJ1-1
CASSYSISSSYNEQFF	TGTGCCAGCAGTTACTCGATTTCTAGCTCCTACAATGAGCAGTTCTTC	-	-	TRBV6-5	TRBJ2-1
CASSFELAGGEQYF	TGTGCCAGCAGCTTTGAACTAGCGGGCGGCGAGCAGTACTTC	-	TRBD2	TRBV5-4	TRBJ2-7
CASSIPGYYNEQFF	TGTGCCAGTAGTATTCCGGGGTACTACAATGAGCAGTTCTTC	-	-	TRBV19	TRBJ2-1
CASSIAYGSSNQPQHF	TGTGCCAGTAGTATAGCTTATGGAAGTAGCAATCAGCCCCAGCATTTT	-	-	TRBV19	TRBJ1-5
CASSLDGAFEQFF	TGTGCCAGCAGCTTAGATGGCGCGTTTGAGCAGTTCTTC	-	-	TRBV7-9	TRBJ2-1
CASSLAVGPYEQYF	TGTGCCAGCAGCTTAGCAGTGGGCCCCTACGAGCAGTACTTC	-	-	TRBV7-3	TRBJ2-7
CASSQDLGRAWEQYF	TGCGCCAGCAGCCAAGATCTCGGGAGGGCCTGGGAGCAGTACTTC	-	TRBD2	TRBV4-3	TRBJ2-7
CASSSGTGGWEKLFF	TGTGCCAGCAGCTCCGGGACAGGGGGATGGGAAAAACTGTTTTTT	once	TRBD1	TRBV7-9	TRBJ1-4
CASSEGQASYNEQFF	TGCGCCAGCAGCGAGGGACAGGCCTCCTACAATGAGCAGTTCTTC	-	TRBD1	TRBV5-1	TRBJ2-1
CASSALAGGKNEQFF	TGTGCCAGCAGTGCACTAGCGGGAGGTAAAAATGAGCAGTTCTTC	-	TRBD2	TRBV2	TRBJ2-1
CAWSVNEQYF	TGTGCCTGGAGTGTAAACGAGCAGTACTTC	once	-	TRBV30	TRBJ2-7